This T cell receptor beta chain was observed in a study of shared clonotypes between healthy human individuals. Whole-study context: A donor's plate count was three for CD4 naive and three for CD4 memory; CD8 naive had two and CD8 memory one.

Turning to this clone: Its matching antigen is unknown. Other DNA sequences of this sample code for an identical CDR3.

The CDR3 has 11 residues. V was cut by 4 bases and J by 4 bases, with 4 bases left in between. Germline CDR1 reads SQVTM; CDR2 reads ANQGSEA. Notes on the study in general: Among donors, clonotype sharing was expected to be affected by sequencing depth. Non-shared clonotypes showed lower generation probabilities than clonotypes common to all four donors. Sample collection involved blood only; tissue repertoires are likely different.

Clones were read by immunoSEQ multiplex PCR, and TCRdb kept only the in-frame ones, dropping some. The top ten hold about 0.13% of the sample, which has about 2.4 million clones, more than 90% seen once. The sequence was collected from a man between 18 and 35 years old in good health. What was sequenced was naive CD4+ T cells sorted from blood. Regarding subset: CD45RA+ positively selected. J is TRBJ2-2 and V is TRBV29-1; no definite D call. The CDR3, as DNA: TGCAGCGTTGGGGGCACCGGGGAGCTGTTTTTT. This codes for CSVGGTGELFF.